This T cell receptor beta chain was identified during a study of blood T cells in healthy people across ages. The study isolated at least 6.5 million PBMCs from each sample. Sample-barcoded 5' priming and a J-beta primer mix drove a second PCR of roughly 6 to 12 cycles. TCRdb reprocessed the 5' RACE reads via MiXCR and lists one record per CDR3 protein. The table lists 550,000 to 700,000 distinct CDR3 sequences, approximately 27% of them singletons. The TCR originated in a woman in her 70s in good health. Specimen: blood.

The CDR3 here is CASSQAEQTGPYEQYF. CDR3 bases: TGCGCCAGCAGCCAAGCGGAGCAGACAGGGCCCTACGAGCAGTACTTC. The J gene is TRBJ2-7, the V gene TRBV4-1; 7 bases fit TRBD1. V lost 1 base, J lost 2 bases, and 8 bases stayed unmatched. There are 16 residues in the CDR3. Germline values: CDR1 MGHRA, CDR2 YSYEKL.